This T cell receptor (beta chain) was obtained from a study of HIV-infected patients and healthy controls. Around 450 ng RNA was reverse transcribed with alpha and beta constant-region primers. Alpha and beta chain libraries were made separately by chain-specific third strand synthesis with multiplexing indices. A 5' RACE adapter with a random hexamer and the SP2 primer site was joined to cDNA. Using its own MiXCR run on the 5' RACE reads, TCRdb lists one record per CDR3 protein. The sample has around 2,300 distinct CDR3 sequences; about 15% are singletons. Roughly three months, about 14 weeks, into antiretroviral therapy, follow-up blood was collected. No cell fractionation was done, so the repertoire covers all unsorted peripheral blood T cells. Overall study findings and caveats: Healthy controls shared more CDR3 sequences between individuals than HIV-infected patients did. HIV-infected repertoires had significantly higher mean Gini indices than controls, possibly reflecting oligoclonality.

As concerns this clonotype: The target antigen is unknown.

V shed 6 bases and J shed 0 bases, with 11 bases lying between them. Germline V lookup: CDR1 KGHSH, CDR2 LQKENI. This CDR3 region has 14 residues. The TCR sequence derives from an adult with HIV infection. This chain joins TRBV18 and TRBJ1-1; no clear D gene. This sample comprised blood, obtained during antiretroviral therapy. CDR3 in DNA: TGTGCCAGCTCCCCCTCCGTACTGAACACTGAAGCTTTCTTT. Residues: CASSPSVLNTEAFF.